This TCR beta chain comes out of a study of blood T cells in healthy people across ages (dated by TCRdb to the mid-2010s). Turning to the overall study: Template switching captured roughly one uniquely barcoded TCR beta cDNA molecule per two T cells in model experiments. The study measured age-related changes in TCR beta repertoire diversity using deep sequencing normalized with unique cDNA molecular identifiers. Donors were grouped into four age groups: young (average roughly 17 years), middle-aged (around 39), aged (around 60) and long-lived (just over 80). To avoid experimental bias, donors of different ages were distributed randomly across sequencing lanes. Two additional independent replicas of 1 million unique cDNA reads from the same blood draw were analyzed for two donors (one aged 18 to 30 and one aged 80 or older). Study-level results and caveats: The CMV infection status of donors was not known, potentially confounding age-related changes in expanded clonotypes. Because profiling used bulk unsorted PBMCs, naive and antigen-experienced compartments could not be compared conclusively. Total diversity estimates from one million sequenced T cells were considered lower bounds and underestimates. Observed TCR beta diversity per million T cells fell roughly linearly with age, and a significant reduction was already apparent by age about 43. Compared with the aged group, more naive CD4+ T cells, fewer expanded clones and increased TCR diversity were shown by the long-lived group, suggesting age selection. A strong correlation was found between observed TCR beta diversity and the percentage of naive T cells measured by flow cytometry.

The library relied on 5' RACE. The instrument was an Illumina HiSeq 2500. A second about 6 to 11 cycle PCR used a sample-barcoded 5' primer and a J-beta primer mix. Each TCR beta cDNA molecule received a unique molecular identifier from a template-switch 5' adaptor carrying 12 random nucleotides. At least 2.5 million CDR3-containing paired-end reads were obtained from each sample. The Mint cDNA synthesis kit, primed by a TRBC-specific oligonucleotide, was used to synthesize first-strand cDNA from all RNA. Following uracil-DNA glycosylase treatment, all cDNA underwent a first 18-cycle PCR with the universal primers M1SS and BC2_uni_R. From the authors' description of their analysis: Normalization of each sample was performed by random selection of 1 million high-quality reads, each carrying a distinct molecular identifier. Instead of being binned into consensus sequences, reads with shared molecular identifiers were discarded. MiTCR, with a Q25 quality threshold and the strictest error-elimination algorithm, was used for CDR3 identification, clonotype clustering and error correction. A nonparametric unseen species model with Euler transformation was used to estimate a lower bound on total TCR beta diversity. TCRdb passed the public sequencing reads through fastp at Q25 and MiXCR, retaining productive beta sequences. Entries that share a CDR3 protein sequence are merged under the most common genes and DNA. These V and J calls rely on TCRdb rather than the paper's analysis. The sample table shows roughly 800,000 distinct CDR3 sequences, and 53% are seen once. Approximately 40% of the sample belongs to the ten largest clones.

This clonotype has more than one count but fewer than ten. Its specific antigen is unknown. Base qualities are missing; no much larger clone stands one base away. Systemically healthy Caucasian individuals from Russia, about 38 in total and aged about 6 to 90 years, were included as donors. Approximately 9 milliliters of peripheral blood were collected from each donor into EDTA-treated Vacutainer tubes. Ficoll-Paque density-gradient centrifugation was used to isolate PBMCs, with at least 6.5 million per sample. Total RNA, at least 5.5 micrograms per sample, was extracted from PBMCs with Trizol reagent. For every donor, an aliquot of PBMCs went through flow cytometry to measure the percentages of naive CD45RAhigh/CD27high T cells. As encoded in the germline V gene, CDR1 is SQVTM while CDR2 is ANQGSEA. The CDR3 covers 12 residues, taking in both the cysteine and the phenylalanine. The kept DNA is CDR3 alone, 36 bases in frame from the first base. Trimming costs V 0 bases and J 7 bases, and their ends lie 9 bases apart.

Material: blood. The receptor was isolated from a man of 80 years or more in good health. The rearranged segments are TRBV29-1 and TRBJ1-2, with no confidently assigned D gene. The DNA sequence reads TGCAGCGTTGAAGATCGAGGTTTTGGCTACACCTTC. Translation gives CSVEDRGFGYTF.